This TCR beta chain appears in the sequencing data of a study of shared clonotypes between healthy human individuals. As for this clone: What it recognizes is unknown.

As handled by the study authors: Junction-only immunoSEQ sequences carried no quality scores, so filtering differed. Libraries were prepared by immunoSEQ multiplex PCR; TCRdb keeps only in-frame clonotypes and omits some of them. V, J and clone size derive from that table, while D and trimming were established from the DNA sequence. Of under 1,100,000 clones in the sample, approximately 80% were seen once. Study-wide results and limits: Lower generation probabilities were found for non-shared clonotypes than for those shared by all four donors. Naive subsets tended to show greater estimated richness than memory subsets.

The receptor was isolated from a man younger than 30 in good health. Some clones in this sample may be carry-over from other donors' samples. The specimen sequenced was memory CD4+ T cells from PBMCs. As for subset: CD45RA-negative fraction.

The CDR3 nucleotides read TGTGCCAGCAGCTTGCGGGGGACGAACACCGGGGAGCTGTTTTTT. Translating gives CASSLRGTNTGELFF. V usage is TRBV7-2 and J usage is TRBJ2-2; TRBD2 agrees at 7 bases. Germline V gene sequence: CDR1 SGHTA, CDR2 FQGNSA. With 3 bases clipped from V and 0 bases from J, the junction kept 1 base outside the gene matches. The CDR3 spans 15 residues. Looking up the rest from reference TRBV7-2 and TRBJ2-2 gives the full variable domain: GAGVSQSPSNKVTEKGKDVELRCDPISGHTALYWYRQSLGQGLEFLIYFQGNSAPDKSGLPSDRFSAERTGGSVSTLTIQRTQQEDSAVYLCASSLRGTNTGELFFGEGSRLTVL.